Shown below are 10 T cell receptor beta chains from a single sample sequenced in a study of technical replicates of blood from several donors (dated by TCRdb to about 2017). Receptor amplification or capture employed the immunoSEQ multiplex PCR assay. TCRdb took over this immuneACCESS table, retaining in-frame rearrangements with V and J assigned. Such tables are incomplete; in checked studies, under half of the missing clones stem from an unresolved V gene, and the remainder is unexplained. Within this sample are 75,000 to 100,000 clones, with 90% to 97% of them counted one time only. The biggest ten clones account for approximately 0.37% of the sample. Sequencing was performed on T cells isolated from PBMCs. The receptor set was obtained from a human donor in good health.

V gene TRBV29-1 combines with J gene TRBJ2-7, with 11 bases that match TRBD2. The CDR3 totals 17 residues. Germline V gives CDR1 SQVTM, CDR2 ANQGSEA. The trim removed 3 bases at V and 0 bases at J, leaving 10 bases unmatched. The CDR3 coding sequence is TGCAGCGTTGATGGTCTAGCGGGAGGTGCTCCCTCCTACGAGCAGTACTTC. This encodes CSVDGLAGGAPSYEQYF.

This chain connects TRBV4-3 to TRBJ2-3, with a possible D match to TRBD2 (6 bases). V was clipped by 3 bases and J by 2 bases, with 15 bases between them. Germline V lookup: CDR1 LGHNA, CDR2 YSLEER. The length of the CDR3 is 16 residues. Here the CDR3 reads CASSQVWDFPTDTQYF. The CDR3 nucleotides read TGCGCCAGCAGCCAGGTATGGGACTTCCCCACAGATACGCAGTATTTT.

The chain links TRBV19 to TRBJ2-7; D is possibly TRBD1 (7 bases). The CDR3 loop spans 15 amino acids. The germline V and J ends were trimmed by 6 bases and 4 bases, with 19 bases remaining between them. Germline V CDR1 and CDR2: LNHDA, SQIVND (reference sequence). The CDR3 region has the DNA TGTGCCAGTAGCCGAGGAGGAGGGGGCGAATACGAGCAGTACTTC. It encodes CASSRGGGGEYEQYF. Combining the CDR3 with reference TRBV19 and TRBJ2-7 gives the whole variable domain DGGITQSPKYLFRKEGQNVTLSCEQNLNHDAMYWYRQDPGQGLRLIYYSQIVNDFQKGDIAEGYSVSREKKESFPLTVTSAQKNPTAFYLCASSRGGGGEYEQYFGPGTRLTVT.

This chain joins TRBV7-8 and TRBJ2-1; 14 positions match TRBD2. CDR1 and CDR2 (germline): SGHVS, FQNEAQ. There are 14 residues in the CDR3. Unmatched junction bases numbered 4, after V lost 11 bases and J lost 4 bases. CDR3 sequence reads: CAGGTSGSYNEQFF. The DNA of the CDR3 is TGTGCCGGGGGGACTAGCGGGAGTTACAATGAGCAGTTCTTC.

The rearrangement links TRBV28 to TRBJ2-3, with 9 bases matching TRBD1. CDR3 length: 13 amino acids. The J segment lost 6 bases and the V segment lost 8 bases, leaving 6 bases of the junction unmatched. Germline lookup yields CDR1 MDHEN and CDR2 SYDVKM. The CDR3 DNA sequence: TGTGCCAGCGGGACAGGGCCAGCGGATACGCAGTATTTT. Translation: CASGTGPADTQYF.

This rearrangement joins TRBV6-5 to TRBJ2-1; TRBD2 is a possible D gene (5 bases). This CDR3 has 12 amino acids. Trimming pared 6 bases from V and 6 bases from J, leaving 9 bases between. Germline CDR1 reads MNHEY; CDR2 reads SVGAGI. CDR3 bases: TGTGCCAGCAGCCCGGGGTTCAATGAGCAGTTCTTC. It codes for CASSPGFNEQFF.

This clone was picked up one time. The V call is TRBV7-8, the J call TRBJ2-7, with D perhaps matching TRBD1 (6 bases). Trimming left V 2 bases short and J 4 bases short, with 9 bases between. CDR1 and CDR2 from the germline V gene are SGHVS and FQNEAQ. The CDR3 runs to 13 residues. The CDR3 bases are TGTGCCAGCAGCTTAAGGACAGTGTACGAGCAGTACTTC. Its translation is CASSLRTVYEQYF.

The CDR3 sequence: CASSQGTSSYEQYF. The CDR3 DNA reads TGTGCCAGCTCCCAAGGGACTAGCTCCTACGAGCAGTACTTC. J is TRBJ2-7 and V is TRBV9, with 8 nucleotides matching TRBD2. Germline V gene data show CDR1 as SGDLS and CDR2 as YYNGEE. The CDR3 spans 14 residues. V shed 7 bases, J shed 0 bases, and the junction held 6 bases outside the gene matches.

V is TRBV18 and J is TRBJ2-5; D possibly corresponds to TRBD2 (6 bases). Germline assignment: CDR1 KGHSH and CDR2 LQKENI. CDR3 length: 13 residues. With 2 bases removed from V and 5 bases from J, the gap between germline ends came to 9 bases. Here the CDR3 reads CASSPGGFETQYF. CDR3 bases: TGTGCCAGCTCACCAGGAGGGTTCGAGACCCAGTACTTC.

The gene calls are TRBV28 and TRBJ2-1, with 12 bases lining up with TRBD2. Looked up from germline, CDR1 is MDHEN and CDR2 is SYDVKM. Trimming cost V 4 bases and J 7 bases; bases outside gene matches: 5. The CDR3 is 15 residues long. CDR3: CASSSPSGRGNEQFF. The CDR3 DNA follows: TGTGCCAGCAGTTCTCCTAGCGGGAGGGGGAATGAGCAGTTCTTC.